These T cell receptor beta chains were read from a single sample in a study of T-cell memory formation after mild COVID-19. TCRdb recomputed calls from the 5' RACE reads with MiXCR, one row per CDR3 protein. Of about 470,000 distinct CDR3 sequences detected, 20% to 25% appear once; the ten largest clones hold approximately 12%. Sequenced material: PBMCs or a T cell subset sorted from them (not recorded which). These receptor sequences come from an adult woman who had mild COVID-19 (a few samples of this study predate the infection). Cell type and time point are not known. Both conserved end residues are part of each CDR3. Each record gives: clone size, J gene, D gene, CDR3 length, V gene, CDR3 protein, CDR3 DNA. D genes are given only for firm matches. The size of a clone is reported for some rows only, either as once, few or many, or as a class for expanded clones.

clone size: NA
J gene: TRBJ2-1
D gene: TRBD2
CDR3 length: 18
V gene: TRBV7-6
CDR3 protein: CASSLGRASGRSYNEQFF
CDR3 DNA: TGTGCCAGCAGCTTGGGCCGGGCTAGCGGGAGGTCCTACAATGAGCAGTTCTTC

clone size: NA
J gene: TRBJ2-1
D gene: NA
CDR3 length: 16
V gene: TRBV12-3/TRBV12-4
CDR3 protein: CASSSLGAAKKNEQFF
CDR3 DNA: TGTGCCAGCAGTTCCCTCGGCGCAGCCAAGAAGAATGAGCAGTTCTTC

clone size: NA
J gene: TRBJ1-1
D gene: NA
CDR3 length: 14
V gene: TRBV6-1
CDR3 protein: CASSGQFMNTEAFF
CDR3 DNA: TGTGCCAGCAGCGGACAGTTCATGAACACTGAAGCTTTCTTT

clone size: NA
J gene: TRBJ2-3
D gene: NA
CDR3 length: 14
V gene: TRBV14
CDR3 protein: CASSHGLSTDTQYF
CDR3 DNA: TGTGCCAGCAGCCACGGACTCAGCACAGATACGCAGTATTTT

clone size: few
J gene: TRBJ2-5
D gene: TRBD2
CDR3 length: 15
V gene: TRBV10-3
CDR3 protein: CAISDLAGSQETQYF
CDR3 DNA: TGTGCCATCAGTGACCTAGCGGGGAGCCAAGAGACCCAGTACTTC

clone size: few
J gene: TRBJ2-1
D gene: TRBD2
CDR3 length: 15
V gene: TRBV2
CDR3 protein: CANRLLAGLDNEQFF
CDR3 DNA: TGTGCCAATCGACTATTAGCGGGGCTCGACAATGAGCAGTTCTTC

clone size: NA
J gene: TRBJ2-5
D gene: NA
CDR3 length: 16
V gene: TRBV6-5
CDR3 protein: CASRSAGGGSRETQYF
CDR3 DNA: TGTGCCAGCAGGTCAGCCGGGGGCGGTTCTCGAGAGACCCAGTACTTC

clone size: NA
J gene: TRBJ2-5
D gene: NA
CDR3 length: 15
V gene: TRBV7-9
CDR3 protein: CASSLDRGAGETQYF
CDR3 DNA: TGTGCCAGCAGCTTAGATCGGGGTGCGGGCGAGACCCAGTACTTC

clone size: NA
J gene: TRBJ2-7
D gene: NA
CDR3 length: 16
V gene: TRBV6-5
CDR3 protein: CASSYPPTRGSYEQYF
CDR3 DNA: TGTGCCAGCAGTTATCCACCGACTAGAGGTAGTTACGAGCAGTACTTC

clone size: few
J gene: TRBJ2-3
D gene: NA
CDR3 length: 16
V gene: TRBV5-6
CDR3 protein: CASSLVPGTGTDTQYF
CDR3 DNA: TGTGCCAGCAGCTTGGTACCTGGGACTGGCACAGATACGCAGTATTTT

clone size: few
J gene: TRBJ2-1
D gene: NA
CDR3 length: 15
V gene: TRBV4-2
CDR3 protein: CASSQAGDAYNEQFF
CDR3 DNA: TGTGCCAGCAGCCAAGCGGGAGACGCCTACAATGAGCAGTTCTTC

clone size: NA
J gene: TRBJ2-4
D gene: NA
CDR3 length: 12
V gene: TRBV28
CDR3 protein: CASSLERRPSYF
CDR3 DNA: TGTGCCAGCAGTTTAGAGCGCAGGCCATCTTACTTC

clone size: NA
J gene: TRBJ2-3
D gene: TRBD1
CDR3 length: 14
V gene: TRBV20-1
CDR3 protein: CSAERGQGPDTQYF
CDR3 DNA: TGCAGTGCCGAGAGGGGACAGGGACCAGATACGCAGTATTTT

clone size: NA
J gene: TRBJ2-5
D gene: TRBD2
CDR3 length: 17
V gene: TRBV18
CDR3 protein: CASSQTGLAGGKETQYF
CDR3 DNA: TGTGCCAGCTCCCAGACGGGACTAGCGGGGGGAAAGGAGACCCAGTACTTC

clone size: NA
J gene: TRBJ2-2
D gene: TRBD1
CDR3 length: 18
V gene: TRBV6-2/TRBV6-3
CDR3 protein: CASSFYPQGAWNTGELFF
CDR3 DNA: TGTGCCAGCAGTTTTTACCCACAGGGGGCGTGGAACACCGGGGAGCTGTTTTTT

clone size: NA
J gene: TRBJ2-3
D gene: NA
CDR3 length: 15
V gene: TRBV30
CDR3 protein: CAWSVLSGTTDTQYF
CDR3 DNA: TGTGCCTGGAGTGTACTAAGTGGGACGACAGATACGCAGTATTTT

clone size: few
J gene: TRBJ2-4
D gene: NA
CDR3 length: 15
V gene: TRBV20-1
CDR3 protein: CSARSAGLAKNIQYF
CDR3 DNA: TGCAGTGCCAGGTCGGCCGGTTTAGCCAAAAACATTCAGTACTTC

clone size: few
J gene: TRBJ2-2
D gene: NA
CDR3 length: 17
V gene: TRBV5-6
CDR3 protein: CASSLRVRQSPTGELFF
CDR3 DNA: TGTGCCAGCAGCCTACGAGTCAGGCAAAGCCCCACCGGGGAGCTGTTTTTT

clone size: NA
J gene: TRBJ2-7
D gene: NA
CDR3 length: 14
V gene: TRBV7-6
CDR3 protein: CASSNPDHTYEQYF
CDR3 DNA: TGTGCCAGCAGCAACCCGGACCATACCTACGAGCAGTACTTC

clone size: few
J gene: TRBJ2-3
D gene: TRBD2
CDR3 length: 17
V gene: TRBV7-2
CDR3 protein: CASSYRLAGGYTDTQYF
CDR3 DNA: TGTGCCAGCAGCTATAGACTAGCGGGGGGGTACACAGATACGCAGTATTTT

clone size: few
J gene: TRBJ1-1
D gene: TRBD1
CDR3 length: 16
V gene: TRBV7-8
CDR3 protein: CASSLPGQGPNTEAFF
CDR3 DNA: TGTGCCAGCAGCTTACCGGGACAGGGTCCGAACACTGAAGCTTTCTTT

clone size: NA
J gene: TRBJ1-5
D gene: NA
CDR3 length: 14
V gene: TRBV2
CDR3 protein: CASQNGRSNQPQHF
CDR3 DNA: TGTGCCAGCCAGAACGGCAGATCGAATCAGCCCCAGCATTTT

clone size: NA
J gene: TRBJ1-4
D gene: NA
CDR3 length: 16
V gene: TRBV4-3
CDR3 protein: CASSQGDRTINEKLFF
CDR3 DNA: TGCGCCAGCAGCCAAGGGGATAGGACCATCAATGAAAAACTGTTTTTT

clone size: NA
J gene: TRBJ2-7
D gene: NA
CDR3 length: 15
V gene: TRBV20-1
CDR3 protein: CSARDLGDSSYEQYF
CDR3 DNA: TGCAGTGCTAGAGATCTGGGAGACAGCTCCTACGAGCAGTACTTC

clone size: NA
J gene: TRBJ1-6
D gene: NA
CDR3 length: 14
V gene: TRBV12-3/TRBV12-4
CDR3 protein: CASSFSGTNSPLHF
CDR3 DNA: TGTGCCAGCAGTTTCTCAGGAACTAATTCACCCCTCCACTTT

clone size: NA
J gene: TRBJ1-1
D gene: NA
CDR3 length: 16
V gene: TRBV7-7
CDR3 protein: CASSPLGVGGKTEAFF
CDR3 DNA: TGTGCCAGCAGCCCCCTGGGGGTAGGGGGAAAGACTGAAGCTTTCTTT

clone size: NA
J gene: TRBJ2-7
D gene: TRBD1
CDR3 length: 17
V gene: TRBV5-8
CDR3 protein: CASPTVLTGASLDEQYF
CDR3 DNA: TGTGCCAGCCCGACCGTATTAACAGGGGCTTCCCTGGACGAGCAGTACTTC

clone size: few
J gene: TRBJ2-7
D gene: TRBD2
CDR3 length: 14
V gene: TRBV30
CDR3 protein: CAWSPAGVRNEQYF
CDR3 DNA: TGTGCCTGGAGTCCAGCGGGAGTCAGGAACGAGCAGTACTTC